This T cell receptor beta chain was obtained from a study of control samples from healthy donors and cancer patients. Measured with immunoSEQ multiplex PCR; TCRdb has only the in-frame clones, and not every one. This repertoire shows 90,000 to 150,000 clones, about 91% found once; its top ten account for about 3.2%. V dropped 6 bases and J dropped 11; count of bases not matched to a gene: 10. Germline CDR1 is SNHLY and CDR2 is FYNNEI. The CDR3 runs to 13 residues. The J gene is TRBJ1-1, the V gene TRBV2, with TRBD1 matching over 9 bases. The sequencing input was blood. This receptor was identified in a man aged 40-55 years in good health. CDR3 DNA: TGTGCCAGCAGACCGGGACAGGGATTTGGGGCTTTCTTT. It encodes CASRPGQGFGAFF.